One and the same sample provided the 7 T cell receptor beta chains below, sequenced in a study of T cell repertoires in cytomegalovirus infection. TCRdb reprocessed the reads with MiXCR, giving one entry per CDR3 protein. The sample holds 150,000 to 200,000 distinct CDR3 sequences, over 13% seen once. Sequenced material: PBMCs. All receptors derive from a human donor in good health (CMV status not recorded). Some clones in this sample may be carry-over from other donors' samples.

This clonotype was picked up many times. V and J are TRBV5-1 and TRBJ2-3, with 12 nucleotides matching TRBD1. V lost 4 bases to trimming and J lost 2 bases; unmatched junction nucleotides: 8. Germline V gene lookup returns CDR1 SGHRS and CDR2 YFSETQ. This CDR3 has 17 amino acids. CDR3 coding DNA: TGCGCCAGCAGCGCCCCGGGACAGGGGGCCACCACAGATACGCAGTATTTT. This gives the protein CASSAPGQGATTDTQYF.

The sample holds a few counts of this clonotype. The chain is built from TRBV28 and TRBJ2-5; no definite D call. V was shortened by 5 bases and J by 5 bases, with 12 bases between the two germline ends. CDR3 length: 13 residues. Germline V gives CDR1 MDHEN, CDR2 SYDVKM. Here the CDR3 DNA reads TGTGCCAGCAGTGCCAATCTTGGGGAGACCCAGTACTTC. Translating it yields CASSANLGETQYF. Using reference TRBV28 and TRBJ2-5 for the parts outside the CDR3, the full variable domain is DVKVTQSSRYLVKRTGEKVFLECVQDMDHENMFWYRQDPGLGLRLIYFSYDVKMKEKGDIPEGYSVSREKKERFSLILESASTNQTSMYLCASSANLGETQYFGPGTRLLVL.

The chain combines TRBV7-8 with TRBJ2-1; TRBD1 agrees at 7 bases. V lost 2 bases to trimming and J lost 2 bases; unmatched junction nucleotides: 6. The CDR3 spans 16 residues. Germline V CDR1 and CDR2: SGHVS, FQNEAQ. In nucleotides, the CDR3 is TGTGCCAGCAGCTTACGACGAGGGGGCGCCTACAATGAGCAGTTCTTC. Translated, it gives CASSLRRGGAYNEQFF.

This clonotype was counted many times. This chain links TRBV6-2 or TRBV6-3 with TRBJ1-1; D is uncertain. The CDR3 is 14 residues long. V shed 8 bases and J shed 2 bases, with 15 bases lying between them. CDR1 MNHEY and CDR2 SVGEGT come from the germline V gene. DNA for the CDR3: TGTGCCAGCGCTCGCCGAGGCAGCAACACTGAAGCTTTCTTT. Its protein is CASARRGSNTEAFF.

This clonotype was picked up a small number of times. CDR3: CASSLSGYPSYNEQFF. In DNA form, the CDR3 reads TGTGCCAGCAGCTTAAGCGGGTATCCTTCGTACAATGAGCAGTTCTTC. The gene calls are TRBV5-4 and TRBJ2-1; TRBD2 is a possible D gene (6 bases). This CDR3 contains 16 residues. V was pared by 2 bases and J by 4 bases, with 16 bases between. Germline CDR1 and CDR2: SGHNT and YYREEE (reference sequence).

This clonotype was picked up many times. The V and J genes are TRBV18 and TRBJ1-1; D not resolved. Looked up from germline, CDR1 is KGHSH and CDR2 is LQKENI. This CDR3 contains 14 residues. V dropped 3 bases and J dropped 5 bases, with 13 bases sitting between them. The CDR3 sequence: CASSPLPHGTEAFF. CDR3 sequence (DNA): TGTGCCAGCTCACCCCTACCGCACGGGACTGAAGCTTTCTTT.

This clonotype showed up just a few times. The rearrangement uses TRBV7-3 and TRBJ1-1, with D tentatively TRBD1 (6 bases). This CDR3 contains 11 residues. Germline V gene data show CDR1 as SGHTA and CDR2 as FQGTGA. V was shortened by 5 bases and J by 11 bases, with 12 bases between the two germline ends. CDR3 nucleotide sequence: TGTGCCAGCAGCGGGGGGGCGGGGGCTTTCTTT. Its protein is CASSGGAGAFF.